The 5 T cell receptor beta chains below all came from one sample that was sequenced in a study of CD8+CD57+ T cells in acquired aplastic anemia. It was genomic DNA that served as the template for profiling TCR beta VDJ and CDR3. Each CDR3 protein is one row after TCRdb ran MiXCR on the reads. Of 350,000 to 450,000 distinct CDR3 sequences detected, about two thirds appear once; the ten largest clones hold approximately 3.9%. Material: sorted CD4+, CD8+, or CD8+CD57+ T cells (not recorded which) from PBMCs. These receptors were taken from a human donor in good health, serving as a control.

The chain has TRBV7-2 and TRBJ1-2, with 8 bases lining up with TRBD1. V trimming: 4 bases; J trimming: 8 bases; junction bases outside the gene matches: 6. Germline assignment: CDR1 SGHTA and CDR2 FQGNSA. CDR3 length: 13 residues. The CDR3 spells CASSWGQDLGYTF. Written as DNA, the CDR3 is TGTGCCAGCAGCTGGGGACAGGACCTCGGCTACACCTTC. The full variable domain, rest sourced from reference TRBV7-2 and TRBJ1-2, is GAGVSQSPSNKVTEKGKDVELRCDPISGHTALYWYRQSLGQGLEFLIYFQGNSAPDKSGLPSDRFSAERTGGSVSTLTIQRTQQEDSAVYLCASSWGQDLGYTFGSGTRLTVV.

V and J are TRBV7-2 and TRBJ2-2; 9 bases fit TRBD1. J gave up 5 bases and V 6 bases, and 7 bases lay outside the gene matches. The CDR3 extends over 15 amino acids. CDR1 is SGHTA, CDR2 FQGNSA, per germline. The CDR3 sequence: CASRANRGRTGELFF. The CDR3 nucleotides read TGTGCCAGCAGGGCAAACAGGGGGCGAACCGGGGAGCTGTTTTTT.

This clonotype was seen many times. CDR3 nucleotide sequence: TGCGCCAGCAGCCAAGATCTAACTAGCGGGAACCCCGACGAGCAGTACTTC. This codes for CASSQDLTSGNPDEQYF. This rearrangement joins TRBV4-3 to TRBJ2-7; 10 bases are a match to TRBD2. The CDR3 is 17 amino acids. CDR1 is LGHNA and CDR2 is YSLEER in the germline V gene. Trimming cost V 0 bases and J 5 bases; bases outside gene matches: 10.

Regarding this clonotype: Since the CDR3 does not end with the conserved phenylalanine or tryptophan, this likely comes from a read error. No DNA is shown, since the ends of the CDR3 on it are uncertain; the CDR3 is the one TCRdb lists. The chain links TRBV2 to TRBJ1-4. Germline V gene lookup returns CDR1 SNHLY and CDR2 FYNNEI. Termini included, the CDR3 measures 15 amino acids. This chain's CDR3 is CASSGSGTHEQYFGP.

Notes on this clonotype: The junction departs from the called germline gene at one end, perhaps through a read error. The chain's CDR3 is CATSVCVQTAGRVPGF. CDR3 nucleotide sequence: TGTGCCACCAGTGTTTGTGTGCAGACTGCGGGCCGGGTACCGGGCTTC. The V and J genes are TRBV24-1 and TRBJ2-6, with D possibly being TRBD2 (5 bases). Germline values: CDR1 KGHDR, CDR2 SFDVKD. The CDR3 is 16 residues long.